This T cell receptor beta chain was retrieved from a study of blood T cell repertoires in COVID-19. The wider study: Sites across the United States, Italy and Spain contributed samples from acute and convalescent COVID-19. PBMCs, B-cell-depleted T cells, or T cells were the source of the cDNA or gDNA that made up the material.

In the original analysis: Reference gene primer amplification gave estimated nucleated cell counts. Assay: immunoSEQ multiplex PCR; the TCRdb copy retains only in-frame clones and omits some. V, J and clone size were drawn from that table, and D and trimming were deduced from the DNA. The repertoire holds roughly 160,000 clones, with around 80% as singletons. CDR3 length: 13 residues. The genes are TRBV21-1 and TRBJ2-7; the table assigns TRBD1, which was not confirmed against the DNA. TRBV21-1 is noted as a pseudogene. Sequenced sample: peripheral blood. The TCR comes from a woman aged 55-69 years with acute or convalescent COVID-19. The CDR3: CASLRGPVDEQYF. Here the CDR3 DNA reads TGTGCCAGCTTAAGGGGCCCCGTTGACGAGCAGTACTTC.